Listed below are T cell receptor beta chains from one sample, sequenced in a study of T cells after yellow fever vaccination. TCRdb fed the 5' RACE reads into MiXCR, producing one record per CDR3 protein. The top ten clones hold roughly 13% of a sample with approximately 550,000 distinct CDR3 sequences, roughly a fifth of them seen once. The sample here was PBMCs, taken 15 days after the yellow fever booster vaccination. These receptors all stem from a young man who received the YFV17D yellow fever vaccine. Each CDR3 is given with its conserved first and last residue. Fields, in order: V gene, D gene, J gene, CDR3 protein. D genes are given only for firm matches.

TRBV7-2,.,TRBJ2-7,CASSIDLRASYEQYF
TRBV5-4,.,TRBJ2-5,CASSSQDGSETQYF
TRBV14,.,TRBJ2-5,CASSHLAGARETQYF
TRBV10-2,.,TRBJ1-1,CASSELWVTEAFF
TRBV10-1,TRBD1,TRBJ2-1,CASSDIRGPSGEQFF
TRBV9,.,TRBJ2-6,CASSVVGTGANVLTF
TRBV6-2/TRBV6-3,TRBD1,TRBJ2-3,CATKQGATDTQYF
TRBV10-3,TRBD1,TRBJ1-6,CAISDWTGASPLHF
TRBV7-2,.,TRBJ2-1,CASSSQDPVAQFF
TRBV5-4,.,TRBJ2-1,CASSAGLSRSYNEQFF
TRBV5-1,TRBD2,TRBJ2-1,CASYGTSGLGEQFF
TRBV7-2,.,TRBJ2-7,CASSFQQGYEQYF
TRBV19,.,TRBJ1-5,CASSSGPRQPQHF
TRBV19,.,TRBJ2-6,CASSILFSVSGANVLTF
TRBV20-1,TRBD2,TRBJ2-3,CSARGGTSGDTQYF
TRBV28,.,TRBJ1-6,CASSQGVRSPLHF
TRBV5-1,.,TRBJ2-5,CASRSREIQETQYF
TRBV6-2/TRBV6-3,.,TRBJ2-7,CASSVPAYEQYF
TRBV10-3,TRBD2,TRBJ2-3,CAITETSGSTQYF
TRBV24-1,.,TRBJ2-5,CATSDFGRGAETQYF
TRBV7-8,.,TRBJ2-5,CASGEETQYF
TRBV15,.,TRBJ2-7,CATSRAQTTYEQYF
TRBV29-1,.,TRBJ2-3,CSVAVGSRTDTQYF
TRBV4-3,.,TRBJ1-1,CASSQDNSITEAFF
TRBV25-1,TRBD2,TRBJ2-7,CASRKRREGLYEQYF
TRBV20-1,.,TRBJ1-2,CSARGGVGYTF
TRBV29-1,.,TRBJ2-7,CSVGQLGYEQYF
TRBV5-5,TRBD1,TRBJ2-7,CASSLFEQGLSYEQYF
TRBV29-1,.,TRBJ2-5,CSGRDGGETHYF
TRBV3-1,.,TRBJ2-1,CASSPIWTDNEQFF